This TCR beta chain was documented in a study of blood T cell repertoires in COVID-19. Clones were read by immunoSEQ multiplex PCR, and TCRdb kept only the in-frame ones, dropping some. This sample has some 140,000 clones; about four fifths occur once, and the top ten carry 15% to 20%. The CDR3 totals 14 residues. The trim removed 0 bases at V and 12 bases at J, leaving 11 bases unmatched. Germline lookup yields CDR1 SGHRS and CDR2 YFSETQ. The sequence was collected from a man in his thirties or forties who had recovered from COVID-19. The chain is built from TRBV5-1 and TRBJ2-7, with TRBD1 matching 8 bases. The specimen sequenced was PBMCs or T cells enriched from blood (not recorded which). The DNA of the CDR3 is TGCGCCAGCAGCTTGGAGGGGACAGGCCCAAGGCGGTACTTC. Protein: CASSLEGTGPRRYF.